The rows below give T cell receptor beta chains drawn from one sample of a study of shared clonotypes between healthy human individuals. The repertoire was sequenced with immunoSEQ multiplex PCR; TCRdb's copy has only in-frame clones and lacks some. The table records roughly 1,100,000 clones, around 74% of them present only once. The specimen was memory CD4+ T cells sorted from blood. The receptors come from a man aged 18 to 35 in good health. The CDR3 runs from the conserved cysteine through the conserved F or W. The order of the fields is V gene, clone size, J gene, D gene, CDR3 protein, CDR3 DNA. D genes are given only for firm matches. Rows may omit the clone size; those that give it use once, few, many or a size class.

v_call: TRBV4-3; clone_size: few; j_call: TRBJ2-7; d_call: NA; cdr3_aa: CASSQRPTVRDEQYF; cdr3_nt: TGCGCCAGCAGCCAACGCCCGACTGTTCGGGACGAGCAGTACTTC
v_call: TRBV19; clone_size: NA; j_call: TRBJ2-4; d_call: NA; cdr3_aa: CASSIDSVSRGLAKNIQYF; cdr3_nt: TGTGCCAGTAGTATAGATTCTGTGTCCAGGGGATTAGCCAAAAACATTCAGTACTTC
v_call: TRBV7-2; clone_size: NA; j_call: TRBJ2-7; d_call: NA; cdr3_aa: CASSLAGGEQYF; cdr3_nt: TGTGCCAGCAGCTTAGCGGGAGGCGAGCAGTACTTC
v_call: TRBV13; clone_size: NA; j_call: TRBJ2-2; d_call: TRBD1; cdr3_aa: CASSLGDRNTGELFF; cdr3_nt: TGTGCCAGCAGCCTAGGGGACAGGAACACCGGGGAGCTGTTTTTT
v_call: TRBV6-6; clone_size: once; j_call: TRBJ1-1; d_call: NA; cdr3_aa: CASTFRAEAFF; cdr3_nt: TGTGCCAGCACTTTTAGAGCTGAAGCTTTCTTT
v_call: TRBV7-9; clone_size: NA; j_call: TRBJ1-5; d_call: TRBD1; cdr3_aa: CASSFAGTGSNQPQHF; cdr3_nt: TGTGCCAGCAGCTTCGCCGGGACAGGGAGCAATCAGCCCCAGCATTTT
v_call: TRBV19; clone_size: NA; j_call: TRBJ2-7; d_call: NA; cdr3_aa: CASSSRGGYEQYF; cdr3_nt: TGTGCCAGTAGTTCCAGAGGTGGGTACGAGCAGTACTTC
v_call: TRBV5-1; clone_size: NA; j_call: TRBJ2-2; d_call: NA; cdr3_aa: CASSLRDTGELFF; cdr3_nt: TGCGCCAGCAGCTTGAGGGACACCGGGGAGCTGTTTTTT
v_call: TRBV19; clone_size: NA; j_call: TRBJ2-4; d_call: NA; cdr3_aa: CASSPKGTGLRAKNIQYF; cdr3_nt: TGTGCCAGTAGTCCAAAAGGGACGGGGTTAAGAGCCAAAAACATTCAGTACTTC
v_call: TRBV2; clone_size: NA; j_call: TRBJ2-7; d_call: NA; cdr3_aa: CASRRDRSYEQYF; cdr3_nt: TGTGCCAGCAGGCGAGACAGGAGCTACGAGCAGTACTTC
v_call: TRBV19; clone_size: NA; j_call: TRBJ1-2; d_call: NA; cdr3_aa: CASIKTGHRDGYTF; cdr3_nt: TGTGCCAGTATCAAAACGGGCCACAGGGATGGCTACACCTTC
v_call: TRBV6-5; clone_size: NA; j_call: TRBJ2-1; d_call: TRBD2; cdr3_aa: CASSYTSGRNNEQFF; cdr3_nt: TGTGCCAGCAGTTATACTAGCGGGAGAAACAATGAGCAGTTCTTC
v_call: TRBV6-5; clone_size: NA; j_call: TRBJ2-2; d_call: NA; cdr3_aa: CASSTGHKNTGELFF; cdr3_nt: TGTGCCAGCAGTACGGGACACAAGAACACCGGGGAGCTGTTTTTT
v_call: TRBV4-1; clone_size: NA; j_call: TRBJ2-2; d_call: TRBD2; cdr3_aa: CASSPLAGPTGELFF; cdr3_nt: TGCGCCAGCAGCCCACTAGCGGGGCCCACCGGGGAGCTGTTTTTT
v_call: TRBV6-4; clone_size: NA; j_call: TRBJ1-5; d_call: NA; cdr3_aa: CASSDHLGGQYYSNQPQHF; cdr3_nt: TGTGCCAGCAGTGATCACTTAGGTGGGCAGTATTATAGCAATCAGCCCCAGCATTTT
v_call: TRBV5-5; clone_size: NA; j_call: TRBJ1-1; d_call: TRBD1; cdr3_aa: CASSYSGTVNTEAFF; cdr3_nt: TGTGCCAGCAGCTACTCCGGGACAGTGAACACTGAAGCTTTCTTT
v_call: TRBV15; clone_size: NA; j_call: TRBJ2-7; d_call: NA; cdr3_aa: CATSRDRQSYEQYF; cdr3_nt: TGTGCCACCAGCAGAGATCGACAGTCCTACGAGCAGTACTTC
v_call: TRBV7-3; clone_size: few; j_call: TRBJ2-3; d_call: NA; cdr3_aa: CASSLTMGTQYF; cdr3_nt: TGTGCCAGCAGCCTGACTATGGGTACGCAGTATTTT
v_call: TRBV28; clone_size: few; j_call: TRBJ1-1; d_call: NA; cdr3_aa: CASSFTRNTEAFF; cdr3_nt: TGTGCCAGCAGTTTTACCAGAAACACTGAAGCTTTCTTT
v_call: TRBV9; clone_size: few; j_call: TRBJ1-3; d_call: NA; cdr3_aa: CASSAGHSGNTIYF; cdr3_nt: TGTGCCAGCAGCGCGGGACACTCTGGAAACACCATATATTTT
v_call: TRBV7-2; clone_size: NA; j_call: TRBJ1-2; d_call: TRBD1; cdr3_aa: CASTTGYPRGTDYGYTF; cdr3_nt: TGTGCCAGCACCACCGGTTACCCAAGGGGGACAGATTATGGCTACACCTTC
v_call: TRBV19; clone_size: NA; j_call: TRBJ1-5; d_call: TRBD1; cdr3_aa: CASSINRGDQPQHF; cdr3_nt: TGTGCCAGTAGTATCAACAGGGGGGATCAGCCCCAGCATTTT
v_call: TRBV9; clone_size: few; j_call: TRBJ2-1; d_call: NA; cdr3_aa: CASSRGNVYNEQFF; cdr3_nt: TGTGCCAGCAGTCGGGGAAACGTCTACAATGAGCAGTTCTTC
v_call: TRBV6-4; clone_size: NA; j_call: TRBJ2-7; d_call: TRBD1; cdr3_aa: CASSRGTVYEQYF; cdr3_nt: TGTGCCAGCAGCCGAGGGACAGTCTACGAGCAGTACTTC
v_call: TRBV5-1; clone_size: NA; j_call: TRBJ2-7; d_call: TRBD2; cdr3_aa: CASSLGLAGVRCLYEQYF; cdr3_nt: TGCGCCAGCAGCTTGGGTCTAGCGGGGGTTAGGTGTTTGTACGAGCAGTACTTC
v_call: TRBV11-3; clone_size: NA; j_call: TRBJ2-3; d_call: NA; cdr3_aa: CASSQGGTGRDTQYF; cdr3_nt: TGTGCCAGCAGCCAAGGAGGGACTGGCAGAGATACGCAGTATTTT
v_call: TRBV5-6; clone_size: once; j_call: TRBJ2-5; d_call: NA; cdr3_aa: CASSLVGETQYF; cdr3_nt: TGTGCCAGCAGCTTGGTGGGAGAGACCCAGTACTTC
v_call: TRBV11-2; clone_size: NA; j_call: TRBJ2-2; d_call: NA; cdr3_aa: CASSFSENTGELFF; cdr3_nt: TGTGCCAGCAGCTTTTCTGAGAACACCGGGGAGCTGTTTTTT
v_call: TRBV28; clone_size: few; j_call: TRBJ1-1; d_call: NA; cdr3_aa: CASRTPGRNTEAFF; cdr3_nt: TGTGCCAGCAGGACTCCCGGGAGAAACACTGAAGCTTTCTTT
v_call: TRBV5-6; clone_size: NA; j_call: TRBJ2-7; d_call: TRBD2; cdr3_aa: CASSFFTGGSYEQYF; cdr3_nt: TGTGCCAGCAGCTTCTTTACGGGGGGTTCCTACGAGCAGTACTTC
v_call: TRBV11-2; clone_size: NA; j_call: TRBJ2-6; d_call: NA; cdr3_aa: CASSLAFSGANVLTF; cdr3_nt: TGTGCCAGCAGCTTAGCCTTCTCTGGGGCCAACGTCCTGACTTTC
v_call: TRBV7-2; clone_size: NA; j_call: TRBJ1-2; d_call: NA; cdr3_aa: CASSLDSGPQRGYTF; cdr3_nt: TGTGCCAGCAGCTTAGACTCCGGGCCCCAGCGGGGCTACACCTTC
v_call: TRBV4-1; clone_size: NA; j_call: TRBJ1-5; d_call: NA; cdr3_aa: CASSRGGDRPQHF; cdr3_nt: TGCGCCAGCAGCCGCGGCGGGGATCGGCCCCAGCATTTT
v_call: TRBV2; clone_size: NA; j_call: TRBJ2-7; d_call: NA; cdr3_aa: CASSDVNPALFDEQYF; cdr3_nt: TGTGCCAGCAGCGACGTAAACCCCGCCTTGTTTGACGAGCAGTACTTC
v_call: TRBV5-8; clone_size: NA; j_call: TRBJ2-1; d_call: NA; cdr3_aa: CASTPFEGRGEQFF; cdr3_nt: TGTGCCAGCACCCCATTTGAGGGGCGGGGTGAGCAGTTCTTC
v_call: TRBV7-6; clone_size: NA; j_call: TRBJ1-1; d_call: NA; cdr3_aa: CASSFGRNTEAFF; cdr3_nt: TGTGCCAGCAGCTTTGGTCGGAACACTGAAGCTTTCTTT
v_call: TRBV18; clone_size: NA; j_call: TRBJ1-1; d_call: NA; cdr3_aa: CASSPIQGSNTEAFF; cdr3_nt: TGTGCCAGCTCACCCATACAGGGATCGAACACTGAAGCTTTCTTT
v_call: TRBV30; clone_size: once; j_call: TRBJ2-3; d_call: NA; cdr3_aa: CAWSTALSTQYF; cdr3_nt: TGTGCCTGGAGTACAGCCCTAAGTACGCAGTATTTT
v_call: TRBV28; clone_size: many; j_call: TRBJ2-1; d_call: TRBD2; cdr3_aa: CASSLSGGLGSVDGEQFF; cdr3_nt: TGTGCCAGCAGTTTATCGGGGGGGCTGGGTTCTGTGGATGGTGAGCAGTTCTTC
v_call: TRBV19; clone_size: NA; j_call: TRBJ2-4; d_call: NA; cdr3_aa: CASSLGQTLAKNIQYF; cdr3_nt: TGTGCCAGTAGCCTCGGACAGACCTTAGCCAAAAACATTCAGTACTTC
v_call: TRBV11-2; clone_size: NA; j_call: TRBJ2-7; d_call: TRBD1; cdr3_aa: CASRSAGGEQYF; cdr3_nt: TGTGCCAGCAGATCAGCAGGGGGCGAGCAGTACTTC
v_call: TRBV5-1; clone_size: few; j_call: TRBJ2-5; d_call: NA; cdr3_aa: CASSLGTLRETQYF; cdr3_nt: TGCGCCAGCAGCTTGGGGACTCTACGGGAGACCCAGTACTTC
v_call: TRBV7-7; clone_size: NA; j_call: TRBJ2-2; d_call: TRBD2; cdr3_aa: CASSLDLAGDTGELFF; cdr3_nt: TGTGCTAGCAGCTTAGATCTAGCGGGAGACACCGGGGAGCTGTTTTTT
v_call: TRBV10-1; clone_size: NA; j_call: TRBJ1-1; d_call: NA; cdr3_aa: CASSEGGQGTEAFF; cdr3_nt: TGCGCCAGCAGTGAGGGGGGGCAAGGCACTGAAGCTTTCTTT
v_call: TRBV5-1; clone_size: few; j_call: TRBJ1-1; d_call: NA; cdr3_aa: CASRNSGMNTEAFF; cdr3_nt: TGCGCCAGCAGAAACTCGGGGATGAACACTGAAGCTTTCTTT
v_call: TRBV5-6; clone_size: once; j_call: TRBJ1-6; d_call: NA; cdr3_aa: CASSLELYNSPLHF; cdr3_nt: TGTGCCAGCAGCTTGGAGTTGTATAATTCACCCCTCCACTTT
v_call: TRBV5-3; clone_size: NA; j_call: TRBJ2-3; d_call: TRBD2; cdr3_aa: CARSLAGLAIRGTDTQYF; cdr3_nt: TGTGCCAGAAGCTTGGCAGGACTAGCGATCCGGGGCACAGATACGCAGTATTTT
v_call: TRBV10-1; clone_size: NA; j_call: TRBJ2-3; d_call: TRBD2; cdr3_aa: CASSESLGTSGSF; cdr3_nt: TGCGCCAGCAGTGAGTCCTTGGGGACTAGCGGGAGCTTT
v_call: TRBV11-2; clone_size: few; j_call: TRBJ2-3; d_call: NA; cdr3_aa: CASSSGSKITDTQYF; cdr3_nt: TGTGCCAGCAGCTCCGGGAGTAAGATAACAGATACGCAGTATTTT
v_call: TRBV6-1; clone_size: NA; j_call: TRBJ2-7; d_call: TRBD2; cdr3_aa: CASSTSAAQYEQYF; cdr3_nt: TGTGCCAGCAGCACTAGCGCCGCCCAGTACGAGCAGTACTTC